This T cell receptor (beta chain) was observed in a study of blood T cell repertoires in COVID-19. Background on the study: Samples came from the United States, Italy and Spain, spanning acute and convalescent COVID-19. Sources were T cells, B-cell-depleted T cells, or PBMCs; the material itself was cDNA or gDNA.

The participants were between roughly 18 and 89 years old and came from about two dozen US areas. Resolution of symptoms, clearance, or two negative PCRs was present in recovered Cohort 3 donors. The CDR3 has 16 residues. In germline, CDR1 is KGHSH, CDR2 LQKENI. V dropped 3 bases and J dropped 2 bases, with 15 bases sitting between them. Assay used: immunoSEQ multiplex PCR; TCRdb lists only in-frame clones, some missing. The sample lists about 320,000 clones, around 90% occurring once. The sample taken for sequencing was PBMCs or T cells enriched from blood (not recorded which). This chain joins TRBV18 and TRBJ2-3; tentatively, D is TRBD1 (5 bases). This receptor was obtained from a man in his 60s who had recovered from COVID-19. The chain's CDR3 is CASSPNGAADTDTQYF. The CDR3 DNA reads TGTGCCAGCTCACCGAATGGGGCCGCGGACACAGATACGCAGTATTTT.